This TCR beta chain was documented in a study of T-cell memory formation after mild COVID-19. Germline V gene data show CDR1 as MGHRA and CDR2 as YSYEKL. The CDR3 loop spans 15 amino acids. Trimming removed 0 bases at V and 7 bases at J, with 13 bases between. Using its own MiXCR run on the 5' RACE reads, TCRdb lists one record per CDR3 protein. The sample includes tens of thousands of distinct CDR3 sequences, about 6.7% seen only once; the top ten take around 0.81%. This clonotype came up many times. The sequencing input was PBMCs or a T cell subset sorted from them (not recorded which). The J gene is TRBJ1-5, the V gene TRBV4-1; TRBD1 might be the D (5 bases). This clonotype was sampled from an adult who had mild COVID-19 (a few samples of this study predate the infection). Cell type and time point are not known. The CDR3 loop reads CASSQEIGAGQPQHF. The CDR3, as DNA: TGCGCCAGCAGCCAAGAGATAGGGGCCGGGCAGCCCCAGCATTTT.